The T cell receptor beta chain described here comes from a study of blood T cell repertoires in COVID-19. TCRdb's copy holds only in-frame clones and misses some; the assay was immunoSEQ multiplex PCR. This sample has a few hundred thousand clones, with roughly 85% found just once. The CDR3 sequence is 14 residues long. Deletions cut 7 bases from V and 4 bases from J, with 15 bases between. From germline, CDR1 is LNHDA and CDR2 SQIVND (reference sequence). The TCR was taken from a man aged 35 to 55 with acute or convalescent COVID-19. The sequenced material came from peripheral blood. The V and J genes are TRBV19 and TRBJ2-3; D is possibly TRBD2 (6 bases). In DNA form, the CDR3 reads TGTGCCAGTACCAGGGAGTCGGGGGCAGATACGCAGTATTTT. This codes for CASTRESGADTQYF.